Below, 2 T cell receptor beta chains from the same sample are listed, as sequenced in a study of T cell responses to AZD1222 COVID-19 vaccine. The data were produced by immunoSEQ multiplex PCR, yet TCRdb's version contains in-frame clones alone and is incomplete. This sample has approximately 100,000 clones, with roughly 90% found just once. The sample in question was peripheral blood, obtained on day 0 of AZD1222 vaccination. All receptors come from an adult in good health.

The V call is TRBV27, the J call TRBJ1-1; D is uncertain. CDR1 and CDR2 (germline): MNHEY, SMNVEV (reference sequence). The CDR3 loop spans 13 amino acids. The V gene lost 3 bases and the J gene lost 5 bases, with 10 bases spanning the gap. The CDR3 nucleotides are TGTGCCAGCAGTTTGGCCCCTCGAACTGAAGCTTTCTTT. Translation: CASSLAPRTEAFF.

The chain employs TRBV6-5 and TRBJ2-1, with 7 nucleotides matching TRBD2. V lost 0 bases, J lost 12 bases, and 14 bases stayed unmatched. The CDR3 runs 16 residues. Germline lookup yields CDR1 MNHEY and CDR2 SVGAGI. CDR3 sequence (DNA): TGTGCCAGCAGTTACTCGCTCTTAAGCGGGGTTTCTGGGCAGTTCTTC. Its translation is CASSYSLLSGVSGQFF.